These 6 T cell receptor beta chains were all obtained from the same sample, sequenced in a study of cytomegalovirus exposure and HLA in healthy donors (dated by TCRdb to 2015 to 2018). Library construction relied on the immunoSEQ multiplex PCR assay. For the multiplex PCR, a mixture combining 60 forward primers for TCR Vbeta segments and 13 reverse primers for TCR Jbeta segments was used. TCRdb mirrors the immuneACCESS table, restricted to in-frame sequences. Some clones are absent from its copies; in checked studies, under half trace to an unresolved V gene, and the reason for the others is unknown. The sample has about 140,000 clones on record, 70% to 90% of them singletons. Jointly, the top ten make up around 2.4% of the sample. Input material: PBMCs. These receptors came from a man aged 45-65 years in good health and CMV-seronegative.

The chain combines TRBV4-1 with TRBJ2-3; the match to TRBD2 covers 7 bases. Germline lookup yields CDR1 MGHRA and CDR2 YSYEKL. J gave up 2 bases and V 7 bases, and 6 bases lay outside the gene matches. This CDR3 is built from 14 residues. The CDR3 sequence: CASTASGYTDTQYF. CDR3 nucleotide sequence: TGCGCCAGCACCGCTAGCGGCTACACAGATACGCAGTATTTT.

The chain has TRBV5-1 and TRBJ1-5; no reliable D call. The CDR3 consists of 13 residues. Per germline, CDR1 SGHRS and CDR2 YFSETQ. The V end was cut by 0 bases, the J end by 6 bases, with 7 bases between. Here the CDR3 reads CASSLAEGQPQHF. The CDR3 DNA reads TGCGCCAGCAGCTTGGCTGAGGGTCAGCCCCAGCATTTT. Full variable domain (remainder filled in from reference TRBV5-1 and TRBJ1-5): KAGVTQTPRYLIKTRGQQVTLSCSPISGHRSVSWYQQTPGQGLQFLFEYFSETQRNKGNFPGRFSGRQFSNSRSEMNVSTLELGDSALYLCASSLAEGQPQHFGDGTRLSIL.

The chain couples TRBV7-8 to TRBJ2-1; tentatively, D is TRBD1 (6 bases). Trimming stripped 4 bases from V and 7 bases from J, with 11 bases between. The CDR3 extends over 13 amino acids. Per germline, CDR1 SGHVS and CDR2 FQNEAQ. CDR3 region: CASSSNRENEQFF. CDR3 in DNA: TGTGCCAGCAGCTCAAACAGGGAAAATGAGCAGTTCTTC.

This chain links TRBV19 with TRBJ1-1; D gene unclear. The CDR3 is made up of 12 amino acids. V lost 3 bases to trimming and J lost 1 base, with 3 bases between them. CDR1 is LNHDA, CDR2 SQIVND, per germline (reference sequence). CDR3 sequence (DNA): TGTGCCAGTAGTATCGGGAACACTGAAGCTTTCTTT. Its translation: CASSIGNTEAFF.

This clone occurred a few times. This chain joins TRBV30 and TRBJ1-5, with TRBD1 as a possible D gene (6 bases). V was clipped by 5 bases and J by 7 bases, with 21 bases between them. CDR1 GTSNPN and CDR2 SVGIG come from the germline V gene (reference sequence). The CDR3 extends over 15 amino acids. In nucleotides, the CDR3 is TGTGCCTGGCGCCACGGGGAAGGGGGAAGACAGCCCCAGCATTTT. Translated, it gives CAWRHGEGGRQPQHF. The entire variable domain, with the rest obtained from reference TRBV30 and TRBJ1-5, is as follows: SQTIHQWPATLVQPVGSPLSLECTVEGTSNPNLYWYRQAAGRGLQLLFYSVGIGQISSEVPQNLSASRPQDRQFILSSKKLLLSDSGFYLCAWRHGEGGRQPQHFGDGTRLSIL.

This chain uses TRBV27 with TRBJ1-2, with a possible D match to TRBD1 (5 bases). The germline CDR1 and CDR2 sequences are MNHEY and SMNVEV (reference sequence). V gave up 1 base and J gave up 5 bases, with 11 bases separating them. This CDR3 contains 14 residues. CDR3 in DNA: TGTGCCAGCAGTTTATTAGGGGCACCGTATGGCTACACCTTC. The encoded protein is CASSLLGAPYGYTF.